This T cell receptor (beta chain) derives from a study of Ad26.COV2.S vaccination and SARS-CoV-2 variants. Study as a whole: Ad26.COV2.S arm of COV1001 included the donor. Once or twice, 56 days apart, Ad26.COV2.S was delivered intramuscularly.

V gave up 3 bases and J gave up 1 base, with 10 bases separating them. The CDR3 sequence is 13 residues long. Germline loops: CDR1 DFQATT, CDR2 SNEGSKA (reference sequence). Findings of the study overall: After vaccination, reports described spike-specific CD8+ and CD4+ T cell responses as showing substantial breadth.

Treatment of the sample: approximately 18 received Ad26.COV2.S at low or high dose, single or two shots; roughly five received placebo; per-sample allocation not given. Specimens were obtained on day 63 following the first vaccine or placebo injection. Vaccination used an Ad26 vector expressing Wuhan-strain SARS-CoV-2 spike. Worth noting for this clone: Its antigen is not known.

TCRdb's copy holds only in-frame clones and misses some; the assay was immunoSEQ multiplex PCR. The table records some 450,000 clones, about 90% of them present only once. This TCR derives from a person between 18 and 65 years old who received the Ad26.COV2.S COVID-19 vaccine or a placebo. Sequences were derived from peripheral blood, sampled in a trial of Ad26.COV2.S vaccine versus placebo. The genes are TRBV20-1 and TRBJ2-7, with a tentative D call TRBD2 (5 bases). In nucleotides, the CDR3 is TGCAGTGCTAGTGGAGGATTATCCTACGAGCAGTACTTC. It specifies CSASGGLSYEQYF.